This TCR beta chain originates from a study of T-cell reconstitution after alpha-beta-depleted transplantation in children. The V gene's germline CDR1 is LGHDT and CDR2 YNNKEL (reference sequence). The CDR3 spans 13 residues. V was clipped by 8 bases and J by 7 bases, with 17 bases between them. The TCRbeta library was prepared with unique molecular identifiers. Each CDR3 protein is one row after TCRdb ran MiXCR on the PCR reads. The sample comprises about 360,000 distinct CDR3 sequences, about an eighth of which are singletons, and approximately 4.3% rests with the top ten. In its sample, this clonotype was seen a few times.

The material sequenced was PBMCs, taken from the stem cell graft. This chain links TRBV3-1 with TRBJ1-1; D is unclear. This receptor was identified in a human donor who donated a stem cell graft to a child with Fanconi anemia. The CDR3 region is CASFGVHGYEAFF. Here the CDR3 DNA reads TGTGCCAGCTTCGGAGTTCACGGGTATGAAGCTTTCTTT.